Below, one T cell receptor beta chain is given with its context. Its target is unknown. The source of the sample is a study of cytomegalovirus exposure and HLA in healthy donors. Whole-study results and caveats: Among TCR beta chains, those listed as cytomegalovirus-associated numbered fewer than 200.

The PCR had 60 Vbeta and 13 Jbeta primers. The table came from immunoSEQ multiplex PCR; TCRdb's copy has only in-frame clones and leaves some out. The repertoire holds roughly 160,000 clones, approximately 85% seen once, with roughly 9.3% in the top ten. The sample consisted of PBMCs. The sequence was obtained from a young man in good health and CMV-seropositive.

This CDR3 reads CASGWQGSYEQYF. The CDR3 bases are TGTGCCAGCGGTTGGCAGGGAAGCTACGAGCAGTACTTC. The chain uses TRBV27 and TRBJ2-7, with D possibly matching TRBD1 (5 bases). Deletions cut 8 bases from V and 3 bases from J, with 14 bases between. The CDR3 is 13 residues long. The germline V gene has CDR1 MNHEY and CDR2 SMNVEV (reference sequence).